These 20 T cell receptor beta chains came from one sample sequenced in a study of cytomegalovirus exposure and HLA in healthy donors. This PCR relied on a set of 60 Vbeta primers and 13 Jbeta primers. Assay: immunoSEQ multiplex PCR; the TCRdb copy retains only in-frame clones and omits some. The sample has about 100,000 clones, around 82% seen once. The sequenced material came from PBMCs. Receptors originate from a woman aged 50 to 65 in good health and CMV-seropositive.

CDR3 protein: CAWSWGHVEVSGNTIYF. In DNA, the CDR3 is TGTGCCTGGAGCTGGGGGCACGTTGAGGTCTCTGGAAACACCATATATTTT. The V call is TRBV30, the J call TRBJ1-3; a weak D match, TRBD1 (6 bases). The CDR3 extends over 17 amino acids. V lost 3 bases and J 0 bases, leaving 18 bases between the germline ends. Germline V CDR1 and CDR2: GTSNPN, SVGIG (reference sequence).

This clone has a single count. This rearrangement joins TRBV11-2 to TRBJ1-2; maybe TRBD1 (6 bases). The CDR3 runs to 14 residues. Germline-derived CDR1 and CDR2 are SGHAT and FQNNGV. V lost 5 bases, J lost 5 bases, and 15 bases lay in between. The CDR3 loop reads CASSPTGTVYGYTF. In nucleotides, the CDR3 is TGTGCCAGCAGCCCAACAGGGACCGTTTATGGCTACACCTTC.

V is TRBV15 and J is TRBJ2-6; D is possibly TRBD2 (5 bases). The CDR3 has 17 amino acids. With 1 base removed from V and 0 bases from J, the gap between germline ends came to 10 bases. Germline-derived CDR1 and CDR2 are LNHNV and YYDKDF (reference sequence). The CDR3 DNA follows: TGTGCCACCAGCAGAGGGAGGACGAGCTCTGGGGCCAACGTCCTGACTTTC. It is translated as CATSRGRTSSGANVLTF.

The chain uses TRBV30 and TRBJ2-7; maybe TRBD2 (6 bases). Per the germline V gene, CDR1 is GTSNPN and CDR2 is SVGIG (reference sequence). Deletions cut 2 bases from V and 4 bases from J, with 12 bases between. This CDR3 comprises 13 residues. The CDR3 is CAWSFYGGYEQYF. For the CDR3, the DNA is TGTGCCTGGAGTTTTTACGGAGGGTACGAGCAGTACTTC.

This clone was picked up a small number of times. The J gene is TRBJ2-7, the V gene TRBV4-2; D is perhaps TRBD1 (6 bases). CDR1 is LGHNA and CDR2 is YNFKEQ in the germline V gene. The CDR3 totals 16 residues. The ends were cut back, 4 bases at V and 7 bases at J, with 23 bases in the middle. The CDR3: CASSPSTGNYAGEQYF. The DNA for the CDR3 is TGTGCCAGCAGCCCTAGTACAGGGAACTACGCTGGGGAGCAGTACTTC.

The gene calls are TRBV29-1 and TRBJ2-1, with D tentatively TRBD1 (5 bases). Trimming took 6 bases from V and 5 from J, leaving 11 bases between them. The CDR3 is 12 amino acids. Germline V lookup: CDR1 SQVTM, CDR2 ANQGSEA. CDR3 amino acids: CSVGHGNNEQFF. The CDR3 DNA reads TGCAGCGTCGGACACGGAAACAATGAGCAGTTCTTC.

The genes are TRBV7-2 and TRBJ1-3, with D possibly being TRBD1 (5 bases). Trimming took 5 bases from V and 4 from J, leaving 15 bases between them. This CDR3 has 15 residues. Germline V CDR1 and CDR2: SGHTA, FQGNSA. The CDR3 bases are TGTGCCAGCAGCCGTTTGACAGTTAGCGGAAACACCATATATTTT. Translating gives CASSRLTVSGNTIYF. Combining the CDR3 with reference TRBV7-2 and TRBJ1-3 gives the whole variable domain GAGVSQSPSNKVTEKGKDVELRCDPISGHTALYWYRQSLGQGLEFLIYFQGNSAPDKSGLPSDRFSAERTGGSVSTLTIQRTQQEDSAVYLCASSRLTVSGNTIYFGEGSWLTVV.

This chain links TRBV18 with TRBJ2-1; 7 bases align to TRBD2. V was clipped by 0 bases and J by 0 bases; unmatched bases: 5. The length of the CDR3 is 17 residues. CDR1 and CDR2 (germline): KGHSH, LQKENI. CDR3 nucleotides: TGTGCCAGCTCACCACCGAGGCGGGGGAGCTCCTACAATGAGCAGTTCTTC. It codes for CASSPPRRGSSYNEQFF.

For the CDR3, the DNA is TGTGCCTCAAGAGTGACAGGGAGCTCCTACGAGCAGTACTTC. As protein: CASRVTGSSYEQYF. This chain connects TRBV30 to TRBJ2-7; 7 positions agree with TRBD1. The CDR3 is 14 residues long. The ends lost 7 bases at V and 0 bases at J; junction bases unmatched: 9. Looked up from germline, CDR1 is GTSNPN and CDR2 is SVGIG (reference sequence). The entire variable domain, with the rest obtained from reference TRBV30 and TRBJ2-7, is as follows: SQTIHQWPATLVQPVGSPLSLECTVEGTSNPNLYWYRQAAGRGLQLLFYSVGIGQISSEVPQNLSASRPQDRQFILSSKKLLLSDSGFYLCASRVTGSSYEQYFGPGTRLTVT.

This clone was picked up one time. The chain links TRBV7-9 to TRBJ2-6, with D perhaps TRBD2 (5 bases). The V and J ends lost 8 bases and 0 bases respectively, with 14 bases between them. Germline V gene lookup returns CDR1 SEHNR and CDR2 FQNEAQ (reference sequence). The length of the CDR3 is 16 residues. CDR3 amino acids: CASLSPGSSGANVLTF. The DNA for the CDR3 is TGTGCCAGCTTATCCCCGGGGAGCTCTGGGGCCAACGTCCTGACTTTC.

This clone was counted a single time. The CDR3 DNA reads TGTGCCAGCAGCCCACCGGAGCGGGGCACAGATACGCAGTATTTT. It specifies CASSPPERGTDTQYF. This rearrangement joins TRBV7-9 to TRBJ2-3, with a weak D call TRBD2 (6 bases). CDR1 is SEHNR, CDR2 FQNEAQ, per germline (reference sequence). Trimming cost V 5 bases and J 1 base, with 13 bases left between them. The CDR3 consists of 15 residues.

The chain carries TRBV19 and TRBJ2-1; 9 bases line up with TRBD1. Trimming removed 4 bases from V and 12 bases from J; junction bases left unmatched: 7. This CDR3 has 13 amino acids. CDR1 LNHDA and CDR2 SQIVND come from the germline V gene (reference sequence). The CDR3 bases are TGTGCCAGTAGTACTTCACCGGGACAGGGGCAGTTCTTC. This encodes CASSTSPGQGQFF.

The V call is TRBV11-3, the J call TRBJ2-5; D is unresolved. CDR1 SGHNT and CDR2 YENEEA come from the germline V gene. This CDR3 has 15 amino acids. V lost 2 bases and J lost 5, with 15 bases in between. The CDR3 spells CASSLNPIPGETQYF. CDR3 coding DNA: TGTGCCAGCAGCTTAAACCCAATTCCCGGGGAGACCCAGTACTTC.

This clone came up a few times. This chain connects TRBV2 to TRBJ1-4, with 11 bases identical to TRBD1. Per germline, CDR1 SNHLY and CDR2 FYNNEI. V lost 7 bases, J lost 7 bases, and 8 bases stayed unmatched. The CDR3 contains 15 residues. The chain's CDR3 is CASKPPGQGGEKLFF. CDR3 DNA sequence: TGTGCCAGCAAGCCACCGGGACAGGGGGGTGAAAAACTGTTTTTT.

This clone was counted a few times. The V gene is TRBV2, the J gene TRBJ1-1, with a weak D call TRBD1 (6 bases). CDR3 size: 14 residues. The ends were cut back, 7 bases at V and 1 base at J, with 13 bases in the middle. Germline values: CDR1 SNHLY, CDR2 FYNNEI. The CDR3 nucleotides are TGTGCCAGCATTACACAGGGTTCGAACACTGAAGCTTTCTTT. Translated: CASITQGSNTEAFF.

This rearrangement joins TRBV7-9 to TRBJ2-1, with 12 bases fitting TRBD2. CDR1 is SEHNR and CDR2 is FQNEAQ in the germline V gene (reference sequence). The CDR3 has 17 residues. The trim removed 7 bases at V and 2 bases at J, leaving 9 bases unmatched. This CDR3 reads CASKTSGSTSPYNEQFF. DNA of the CDR3: TGTGCCAGCAAGACTAGCGGGAGTACGAGCCCCTACAATGAGCAGTTCTTC. Full variable domain (rest looked up from reference TRBV7-9 and TRBJ2-1): DTGVSQNPRHKITKRGQNVTFRCDPISEHNRLYWYRQTLGQGPEFLTYFQNEAQLEKSRLLSDRFSAERPKGSFSTLEIQRTEQGDSAMYLCASKTSGSTSPYNEQFFGPGTRLTVL.

CDR3 sequence reads: CASRAQGIFYEQYF. CDR3 DNA sequence: TGCGCCAGCAGGGCCCAGGGGATCTTCTACGAGCAGTACTTC. The chain uses TRBV5-1 and TRBJ2-7; maybe TRBD1 (6 bases). This CDR3 spans 14 amino acids. Deletions cut 5 bases from V and 3 bases from J, with 15 bases between. The germline CDR1 and CDR2 sequences are SGHRS and YFSETQ.

The chain recombines TRBV5-1 with TRBJ1-1; TRBD1 might be the D (5 bases). V gave up 0 bases and J gave up 7 bases, with 13 bases separating them. Germline values: CDR1 SGHRS, CDR2 YFSETQ. The length of the CDR3 is 14 residues. CDR3 sequence: CASSLGQQVSEAFF. The CDR3 region has the DNA TGCGCCAGCAGCTTGGGACAGCAAGTTAGTGAAGCTTTCTTT.

V gene TRBV6-5 combines with J gene TRBJ1-1; TRBD1 is a possible D gene (6 bases). V lost 6 bases and J lost 4, with 9 bases in between. The CDR3 extends over 12 amino acids. Germline-derived CDR1 and CDR2 are MNHEY and SVGAGI. The CDR3 coding sequence is TGTGCCAGCAGGGCAGGGGCCACTGAAGCTTTCTTT. It translates to CASRAGATEAFF.

V and J are TRBV19 and TRBJ1-5, with 7 bases lining up with TRBD1. J gave up 6 bases and V 4 bases, and 12 bases lay outside the gene matches. Germline V gives CDR1 LNHDA, CDR2 SQIVND (reference sequence). The CDR3 length is 16 residues. The DNA of the CDR3 is TGTGCCAGTAGTAGGCCCCAGGGGGTTGGTAGTCAGCCCCAGCATTTT. Translation gives CASSRPQGVGSQPQHF.